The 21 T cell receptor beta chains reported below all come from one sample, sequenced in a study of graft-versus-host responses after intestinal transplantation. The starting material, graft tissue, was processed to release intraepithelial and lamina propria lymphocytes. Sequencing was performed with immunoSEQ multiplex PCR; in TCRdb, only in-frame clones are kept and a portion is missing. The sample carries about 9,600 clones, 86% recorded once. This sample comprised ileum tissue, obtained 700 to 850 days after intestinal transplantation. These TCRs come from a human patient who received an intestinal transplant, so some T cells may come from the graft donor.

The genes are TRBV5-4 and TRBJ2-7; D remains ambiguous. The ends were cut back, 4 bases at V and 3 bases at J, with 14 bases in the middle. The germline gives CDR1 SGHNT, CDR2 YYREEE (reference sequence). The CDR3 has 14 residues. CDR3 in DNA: TGTGCCAGCAGCCAAGAGTTAGGCCTCTACGAGCAGTACTTC. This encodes CASSQELGLYEQYF. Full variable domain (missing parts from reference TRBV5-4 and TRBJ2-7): ETGVTQSPTHLIKTRGQQVTLRCSSQSGHNTVSWYQQALGQGPQFIFQYYREEENGRGNFPPRFSGLQFPNYSSELNVNALELDDSALYLCASSQELGLYEQYFGPGTRLTVT.

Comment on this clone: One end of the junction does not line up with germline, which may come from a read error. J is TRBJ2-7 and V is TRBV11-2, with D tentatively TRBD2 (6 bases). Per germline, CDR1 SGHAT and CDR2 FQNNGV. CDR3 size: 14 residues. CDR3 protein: CASSTGLRNYGQYF. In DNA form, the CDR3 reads TGTGCCAGCAGCACGGGACTCCGAAACTACGGGCAGTACTTC.

The CDR3 loop reads CASSFRQGEGYTF. DNA for the CDR3: TGTGCCAGTAGTTTTCGACAGGGGGAAGGCTACACCTTC. This chain connects TRBV19 to TRBJ1-2; 9 positions agree with TRBD1. V lost 5 bases to trimming and J lost 8 bases; unmatched junction nucleotides: 6. The CDR3 runs 13 residues. The germline V gene has CDR1 LNHDA and CDR2 SQIVND (reference sequence).

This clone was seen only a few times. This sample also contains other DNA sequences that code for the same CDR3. CDR3 in amino acids: CASSGLGTYEQYF. The CDR3 DNA reads as TGTGCCAGCAGCGGGCTAGGTACCTACGAGCAGTACTTC. This chain links TRBV5-6 with TRBJ2-7; D ambiguous. Germline lookup yields CDR1 SGHDT and CDR2 YYEEEE. CDR3 length: 13 amino acids. Trimming took off 4 bases at V and 2 bases at J, with 10 bases between the two ends.

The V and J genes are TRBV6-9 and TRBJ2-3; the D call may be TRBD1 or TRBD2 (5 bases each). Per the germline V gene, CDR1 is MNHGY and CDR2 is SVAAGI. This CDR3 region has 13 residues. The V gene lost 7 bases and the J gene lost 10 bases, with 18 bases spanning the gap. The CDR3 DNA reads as TGTGCCAGCAACGTAAGAGGGGCTAGCCCGCAGTATTTT. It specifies CASNVRGASPQYF.

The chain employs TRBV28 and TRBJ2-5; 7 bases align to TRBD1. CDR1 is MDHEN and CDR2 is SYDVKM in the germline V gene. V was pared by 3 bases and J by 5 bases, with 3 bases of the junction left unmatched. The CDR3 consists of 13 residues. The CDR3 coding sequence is TGTGCCAGCAGTTTGATAGGGGGCGAGACCCAGTACTTC. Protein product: CASSLIGGETQYF.

The CDR3 DNA is TGTGCCAGCAGTGATCAAAATTGGGGCAGGGCCAAAAACATTCAGTACTTC. This gives the protein CASSDQNWGRAKNIQYF. This rearrangement joins TRBV6-1 to TRBJ2-4; D is perhaps TRBD1 (5 bases). Germline V CDR1 and CDR2: MNHNS, SASEGT. Between the trimmed V and J ends, which lost 3 bases and 1 base, there was a span of 16 bases. The CDR3 contains 17 residues.

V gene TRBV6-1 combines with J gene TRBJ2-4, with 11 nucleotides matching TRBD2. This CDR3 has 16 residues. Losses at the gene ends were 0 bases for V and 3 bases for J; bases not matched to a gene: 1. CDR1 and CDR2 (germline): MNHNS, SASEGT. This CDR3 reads CASSEATSGSKNIQYF. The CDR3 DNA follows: TGTGCCAGCAGTGAAGCAACTAGCGGGAGCAAAAACATTCAGTACTTC.

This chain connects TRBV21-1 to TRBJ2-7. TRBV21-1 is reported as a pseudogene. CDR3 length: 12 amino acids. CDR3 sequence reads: CASSKKGEGKYF. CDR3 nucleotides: TGTGCCAGCAGCAAAAAGGGTGAGGGGAAGTACTTC.

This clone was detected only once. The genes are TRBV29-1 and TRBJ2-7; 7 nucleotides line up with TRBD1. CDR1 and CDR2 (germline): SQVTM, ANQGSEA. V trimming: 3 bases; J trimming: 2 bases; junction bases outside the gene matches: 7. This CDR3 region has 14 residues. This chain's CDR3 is CSVDGKGAAYEQYF. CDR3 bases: TGCAGCGTTGATGGTAAGGGGGCCGCCTACGAGCAGTACTTC.

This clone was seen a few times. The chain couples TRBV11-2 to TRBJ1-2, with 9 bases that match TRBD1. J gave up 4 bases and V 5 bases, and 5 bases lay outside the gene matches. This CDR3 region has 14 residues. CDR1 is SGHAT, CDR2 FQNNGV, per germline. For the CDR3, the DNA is TGTGCCAGCAGCCCCGTGACAGGGGGCTATGGCTACACCTTC. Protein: CASSPVTGGYGYTF.

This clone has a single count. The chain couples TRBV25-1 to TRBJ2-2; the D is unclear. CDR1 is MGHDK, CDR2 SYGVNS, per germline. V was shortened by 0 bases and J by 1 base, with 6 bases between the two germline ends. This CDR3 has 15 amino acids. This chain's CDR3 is CASSEYIKNTGELFF. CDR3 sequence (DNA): TGTGCCAGCAGTGAATATATAAAGAACACCGGGGAGCTGTTTTTT.

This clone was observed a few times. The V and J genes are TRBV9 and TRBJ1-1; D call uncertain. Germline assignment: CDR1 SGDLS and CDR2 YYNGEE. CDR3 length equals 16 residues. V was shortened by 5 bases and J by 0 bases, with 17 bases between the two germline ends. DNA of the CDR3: TGTGCCAGCAGTGCATGGGAGGGCCAGGTGAACACTGAAGCTTTCTTT. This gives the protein CASSAWEGQVNTEAFF.

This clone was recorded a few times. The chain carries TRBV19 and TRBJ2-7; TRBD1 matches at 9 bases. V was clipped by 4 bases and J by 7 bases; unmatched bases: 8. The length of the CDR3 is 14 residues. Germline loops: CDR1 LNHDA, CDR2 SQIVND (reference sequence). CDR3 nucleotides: TGTGCCAGTAGTACCTTGGGGACAGGGAGGGAGCAGTACTTC. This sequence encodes CASSTLGTGREQYF.

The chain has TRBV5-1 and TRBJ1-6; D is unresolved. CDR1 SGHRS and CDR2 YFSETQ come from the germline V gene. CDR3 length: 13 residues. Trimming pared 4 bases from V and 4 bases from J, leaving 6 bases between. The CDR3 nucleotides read TGCGCCAGCAGCCTGGAATATAATTCACCCCTCCACTTT. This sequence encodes CASSLEYNSPLHF.

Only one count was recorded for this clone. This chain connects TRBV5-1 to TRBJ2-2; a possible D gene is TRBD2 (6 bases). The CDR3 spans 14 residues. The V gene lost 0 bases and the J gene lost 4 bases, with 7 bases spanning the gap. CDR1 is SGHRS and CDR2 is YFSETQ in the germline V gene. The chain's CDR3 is CASSLGLVTGELFF. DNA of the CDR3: TGCGCCAGCAGCTTGGGACTAGTCACCGGGGAGCTGTTTTTT.

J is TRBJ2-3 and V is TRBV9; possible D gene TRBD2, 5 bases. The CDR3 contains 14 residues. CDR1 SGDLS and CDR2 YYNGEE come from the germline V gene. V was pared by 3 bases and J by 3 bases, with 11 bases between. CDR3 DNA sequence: TGTGCCAGCAGCGCACACCGGGAAACAGATACGCAGTATTTT. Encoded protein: CASSAHRETDTQYF.

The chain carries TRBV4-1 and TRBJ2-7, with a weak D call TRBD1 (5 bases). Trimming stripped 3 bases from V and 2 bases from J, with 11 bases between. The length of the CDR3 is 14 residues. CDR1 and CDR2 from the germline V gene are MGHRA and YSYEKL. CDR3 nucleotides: TGCGCCAGCAGCCACAGGGTTCTTCCCTACGAGCAGTACTTC. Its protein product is CASSHRVLPYEQYF.

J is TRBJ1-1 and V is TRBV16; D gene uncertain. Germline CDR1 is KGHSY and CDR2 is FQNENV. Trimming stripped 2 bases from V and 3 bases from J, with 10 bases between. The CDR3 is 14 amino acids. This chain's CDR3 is CASSQLSVHTEAFF. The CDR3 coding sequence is TGTGCCAGCAGCCAACTATCAGTCCACACTGAAGCTTTCTTT.

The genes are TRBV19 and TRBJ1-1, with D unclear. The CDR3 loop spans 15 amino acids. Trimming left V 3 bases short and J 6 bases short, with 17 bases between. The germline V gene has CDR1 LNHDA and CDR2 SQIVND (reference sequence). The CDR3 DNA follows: TGTGCCAGTAGTATCGACCTTTCGGGTGGCGCTGAAGCTTTCTTT. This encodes CASSIDLSGGAEAFF.

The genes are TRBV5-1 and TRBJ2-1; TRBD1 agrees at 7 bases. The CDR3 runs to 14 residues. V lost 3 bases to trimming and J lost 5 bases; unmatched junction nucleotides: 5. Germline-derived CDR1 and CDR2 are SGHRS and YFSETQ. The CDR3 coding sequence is TGCGCCAGCAGCTGGCGACAGGGTAACAATGAGCAGTTCTTC. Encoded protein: CASSWRQGNNEQFF.